Listed below are T cell receptor beta chains from one sample, sequenced in a study of blood T cells in healthy people across ages. MiXCR, run by TCRdb on the 5' RACE reads, gives a single entry per CDR3 protein. The table has fewer than 1.5 million distinct CDR3 sequences, around two fifths seen once. Material: blood. These TCRs come from a woman aged 18-29 years in good health. Both conserved end residues are part of each CDR3. Each record gives: clone size, D gene, J gene, V gene, CDR3 protein, CDR3 DNA. A D gene is named only where the DNA matches it firmly. Size tells how often a clone was seen (once, few, many) or the class of an expanded clone, and some rows leave it out.

abundance: many; d_gene: TRBD1; j_gene: TRBJ1-2; v_gene: TRBV9; CDR3aa: CASSDAGGPGYTF; CDR3nt: TGTGCCAGCAGCGACGCAGGGGGCCCTGGCTACACCTTC
abundance: once; d_gene: .; j_gene: TRBJ1-6; v_gene: TRBV5-5; CDR3aa: CASSLEGPSNSPLHF; CDR3nt: TGTGCCAGCAGCTTGGAGGGACCGTCCAATTCACCCCTCCACTTT
abundance: .; d_gene: TRBD2; j_gene: TRBJ2-3; v_gene: TRBV7-3; CDR3aa: CASSFTSGGSSDTQYF; CDR3nt: TGTGCCAGCAGCTTTACTAGCGGGGGGAGCTCAGATACGCAGTATTTT
abundance: few; d_gene: TRBD1; j_gene: TRBJ1-5; v_gene: TRBV12-3/TRBV12-4; CDR3aa: CASSTGTGIQPQHF; CDR3nt: TGTGCCAGCAGCACCGGGACAGGGATTCAGCCCCAGCATTTT
abundance: .; d_gene: TRBD2; j_gene: TRBJ2-3; v_gene: TRBV11-2; CDR3aa: CASSLGIGLAGGPTSTDTQYF; CDR3nt: TGTGCCAGCAGCTTAGGAATTGGGCTAGCGGGGGGCCCAACCTCCACAGATACGCAGTATTTT
abundance: once; d_gene: TRBD1; j_gene: TRBJ1-1; v_gene: TRBV4-1; CDR3aa: CASSGVPGQGVDTEAFF; CDR3nt: TGCGCCAGCAGCGGAGTCCCGGGACAGGGGGTGGACACTGAAGCTTTCTTT
abundance: .; d_gene: TRBD2; j_gene: TRBJ2-7; v_gene: TRBV12-3/TRBV12-4; CDR3aa: CASSSRTSRYEQYF; CDR3nt: TGTGCCAGCAGTTCAAGGACTAGTCGCTACGAGCAGTACTTC
abundance: few; d_gene: .; j_gene: TRBJ1-5; v_gene: TRBV7-8; CDR3aa: CASSLLGAANNQPQHF; CDR3nt: TGTGCCAGCAGCTTATTAGGGGCCGCAAACAATCAGCCCCAGCATTTT
abundance: few; d_gene: TRBD1; j_gene: TRBJ2-3; v_gene: TRBV28; CDR3aa: CASRATGTTDTQYF; CDR3nt: TGTGCCAGCAGGGCGACAGGGACCACAGATACGCAGTATTTT
abundance: .; d_gene: TRBD2; j_gene: TRBJ2-1; v_gene: TRBV27; CDR3aa: CASSLGGGEPRDEQFF; CDR3nt: TGTGCCAGCAGTTTAGGCGGGGGGGAACCTAGAGATGAGCAGTTCTTC
abundance: once; d_gene: .; j_gene: TRBJ2-7; v_gene: TRBV5-1; CDR3aa: CASLLSAGQYNEQYF; CDR3nt: TGCGCCAGCCTGCTCTCAGCGGGCCAATACAATGAGCAGTACTTC
abundance: .; d_gene: .; j_gene: TRBJ2-7; v_gene: TRBV1; CDR3aa: CTSSGLNYEQYF; CDR3nt: TGCACCAGCAGTGGACTAAACTACGAGCAGTACTTC
abundance: .; d_gene: TRBD1; j_gene: TRBJ1-5; v_gene: TRBV6-5; CDR3aa: CTSRMGQINQPQHF; CDR3nt: TGTACCAGCAGGATGGGACAGATCAATCAGCCCCAGCATTTT
abundance: .; d_gene: TRBD1; j_gene: TRBJ1-5; v_gene: TRBV20-1; CDR3aa: CSAITGGRGNQPQHF; CDR3nt: TGCAGTGCTATCACAGGGGGCAGAGGCAATCAGCCCCAGCATTTT
abundance: .; d_gene: TRBD1; j_gene: TRBJ1-2; v_gene: TRBV7-2; CDR3aa: CVSSAYRDRDQRGYTF; CDR3nt: TGTGTCAGCAGCGCCTATCGAGACAGGGACCAAAGAGGCTACACCTTC
abundance: .; d_gene: .; j_gene: TRBJ1-5; v_gene: TRBV28; CDR3aa: CASSPEGRVGNQPQHF; CDR3nt: TGTGCCAGCAGCCCCGAGGGCAGGGTCGGCAATCAGCCCCAGCATTTT
abundance: .; d_gene: .; j_gene: TRBJ1-2; v_gene: TRBV10-1; CDR3aa: CASSEWAYGYTF; CDR3nt: TGCGCCAGCAGTGAGTGGGCCTATGGCTACACCTTC
abundance: .; d_gene: .; j_gene: TRBJ2-7; v_gene: TRBV4-3; CDR3aa: CASSQIVGASYEQYF; CDR3nt: TGCGCCAGCAGCCAAATAGTGGGGGCCTCCTACGAGCAGTACTTC
abundance: once; d_gene: TRBD1; j_gene: TRBJ2-5; v_gene: TRBV3-1; CDR3aa: CASSQEGQGAKTQYF; CDR3nt: TGTGCCAGCAGCCAAGAGGGACAGGGGGCGAAGACCCAGTACTTC
abundance: .; d_gene: .; j_gene: TRBJ2-7; v_gene: TRBV7-9; CDR3aa: CASSFGPGSEQYF; CDR3nt: TGTGCCAGCAGCTTCGGTCCTGGAAGCGAGCAGTACTTC
abundance: .; d_gene: .; j_gene: TRBJ2-6; v_gene: TRBV15; CDR3aa: CATSRDLAGSGANVLTF; CDR3nt: TGTGCCACCAGCAGAGATCTGGCAGGCTCTGGGGCCAACGTCCTGACTTTC
abundance: few; d_gene: .; j_gene: TRBJ1-2; v_gene: TRBV29-1; CDR3aa: CSVVQDGYTF; CDR3nt: TGCAGCGTTGTGCAGGATGGCTACACCTTC
abundance: .; d_gene: TRBD2; j_gene: TRBJ2-7; v_gene: TRBV3-1; CDR3aa: CASSQPEAGDFSDEQYF; CDR3nt: TGTGCCAGCAGCCAGCCCGAGGCGGGGGACTTCTCCGACGAGCAGTACTTC
abundance: .; d_gene: .; j_gene: TRBJ2-3; v_gene: TRBV15; CDR3aa: CATSRDRGPGTDTQYF; CDR3nt: TGTGCCACCAGCAGAGATAGGGGACCAGGCACAGATACGCAGTATTTT
abundance: few; d_gene: TRBD2; j_gene: TRBJ2-3; v_gene: TRBV20-1; CDR3aa: CSARDDLGGVTPDTQYF; CDR3nt: TGCAGTGCTAGAGATGATTTGGGGGGGGTCACTCCAGATACGCAGTATTTT
abundance: .; d_gene: TRBD2; j_gene: TRBJ2-1; v_gene: TRBV2; CDR3aa: CASKQRGLLDNEQFF; CDR3nt: TGTGCCAGCAAACAGAGGGGACTACTAGACAATGAGCAGTTCTTC
abundance: .; d_gene: .; j_gene: TRBJ1-5; v_gene: TRBV3-1; CDR3aa: CASSQRGIGNQPQHF; CDR3nt: TGTGCCAGCAGCCAGCGGGGTATAGGGAATCAGCCCCAGCATTTT
abundance: few; d_gene: .; j_gene: TRBJ2-3; v_gene: TRBV12-3/TRBV12-4; CDR3aa: CASRGLGGDTQYF; CDR3nt: TGTGCCAGCAGAGGGCTTGGTGGAGATACGCAGTATTTT
abundance: .; d_gene: .; j_gene: TRBJ1-5; v_gene: TRBV4-1; CDR3aa: CASSQVMSVRSNQPQHF; CDR3nt: TGCGCCAGCAGCCAAGTCATGAGTGTTCGGAGCAATCAGCCCCAGCATTTT
abundance: .; d_gene: .; j_gene: TRBJ2-1; v_gene: TRBV6-4; CDR3aa: CASSDFYRADEQFF; CDR3nt: TGTGCCAGCAGTGACTTCTACAGGGCCGATGAGCAGTTCTTC
abundance: few; d_gene: .; j_gene: TRBJ2-3; v_gene: TRBV3-1; CDR3aa: CASSQHTTNTDTQYF; CDR3nt: TGTGCCAGCAGCCAACATACCACCAACACAGATACGCAGTATTTT
abundance: .; d_gene: .; j_gene: TRBJ2-7; v_gene: TRBV6-1; CDR3aa: CASSVSHGSYEQYF; CDR3nt: TGTGCCAGCAGTGTTTCCCACGGCTCCTACGAGCAGTACTTC
abundance: .; d_gene: TRBD1; j_gene: TRBJ1-2; v_gene: TRBV4-1; CDR3aa: CASSQDEGTGEGYTF; CDR3nt: TGCGCCAGCAGCCAAGACGAAGGGACAGGGGAGGGCTACACCTTC
abundance: .; d_gene: TRBD2; j_gene: TRBJ2-7; v_gene: TRBV20-1; CDR3aa: CSDRLSSGSLSEQYF; CDR3nt: TGCAGTGATAGACTCAGTAGCGGGAGTCTTAGCGAGCAGTACTTC
abundance: many; d_gene: .; j_gene: TRBJ2-3; v_gene: TRBV19; CDR3aa: CASSPLADTQYF; CDR3nt: TGTGCCAGTAGTCCGTTGGCAGATACGCAGTATTTT
abundance: .; d_gene: .; j_gene: TRBJ1-1; v_gene: TRBV6-5; CDR3aa: CASRQQTNTEAFF; CDR3nt: TGTGCCAGCAGGCAACAGACGAACACTGAAGCTTTCTTT
abundance: .; d_gene: TRBD1; j_gene: TRBJ1-1; v_gene: TRBV11-2; CDR3aa: CASRTGYTEAFF; CDR3nt: TGTGCCAGCAGGACAGGGTACACTGAAGCTTTCTTT
abundance: .; d_gene: .; j_gene: TRBJ2-3; v_gene: TRBV11-2; CDR3aa: CASSPRRDAQYF; CDR3nt: TGTGCCAGCAGCCCCCGACGGGATGCGCAGTATTTT
abundance: .; d_gene: .; j_gene: TRBJ1-2; v_gene: TRBV2; CDR3aa: CAIPPPDYYGYTF; CDR3nt: TGTGCCATTCCTCCCCCCGACTATTATGGCTACACCTTC
abundance: many; d_gene: .; j_gene: TRBJ2-7; v_gene: TRBV29-1; CDR3aa: CSVRDKAGSYEQYF; CDR3nt: TGCAGCGTCCGTGACAAGGCGGGCTCCTACGAGCAGTACTTC
abundance: .; d_gene: .; j_gene: TRBJ2-4; v_gene: TRBV6-6; CDR3aa: CASSYGDGAKNIQYF; CDR3nt: TGTGCCAGCAGTTATGGGGACGGTGCCAAAAACATTCAGTACTTC
abundance: .; d_gene: TRBD2; j_gene: TRBJ2-1; v_gene: TRBV20-1; CDR3aa: CSAESLSGGAFIPYNEQFF; CDR3nt: TGCAGTGCTGAGTCTCTTAGCGGGGGGGCGTTTATCCCCTACAATGAGCAGTTCTTC
abundance: .; d_gene: TRBD1; j_gene: TRBJ2-1; v_gene: TRBV7-9; CDR3aa: CASSPRGQNEQFF; CDR3nt: TGTGCCAGCAGCCCACGGGGACAGAATGAGCAGTTCTTC
abundance: once; d_gene: TRBD1; j_gene: TRBJ2-7; v_gene: TRBV7-2; CDR3aa: CASSLLGQNPYEQYF; CDR3nt: TGTGCCAGCAGCTTATTGGGACAGAATCCCTACGAGCAGTACTTC
abundance: .; d_gene: TRBD2; j_gene: TRBJ2-3; v_gene: TRBV10-3; CDR3aa: CATLTSVGEPSTDTQYF; CDR3nt: TGTGCCACCCTGACTAGCGTGGGTGAGCCTAGCACAGATACGCAGTATTTT